This T cell receptor (beta chain) was identified in a study of T cells in Graves' hyperthyroidism and ophthalmopathy. General observations from the study: Among thyroid clonotypes expanded above 0.001, most also appeared in blood.

There were TCR beta CDR3 regions amplified from RNA transcripts. The TCR CDR3 first-round RT-PCR relied on the HTBI primer set. MiXCR was run by TCRdb on the multiplex PCR reads, yielding one entry per CDR3 protein. Of more than 550,000 distinct CDR3 sequences detected, roughly 17% appear once; the ten largest clones hold roughly 16%. The trim removed 4 bases at V and 2 bases at J, leaving 6 bases unmatched. Germline CDR1 KGHDR, CDR2 SFDVKD. The CDR3 loop spans 17 amino acids. Lactation, pregnancy, other autoimmune disease or uncontrolled infection led to exclusion of patients. Diagnoses were made from clinical symptoms, serum measures (thyroxine and TRAb), thyroid ultrasound and orbital computed tomography. Cells are PBMCs isolated from around 10 ml of fresh blood. In its sample, this clonotype was seen many times. Antigen: not known.

V is TRBV24-1 and J is TRBJ2-5; 13 positions agree with TRBD2. Sequencing used blood. This clonotype was obtained from a man aged 50 to 59 with Graves' hyperthyroidism. DNA of the CDR3: TGTGCCACCAGTGAACGACTAGCGGGAGGCTTACAAGAGACCCAGTACTTC. This gives the protein CATSERLAGGLQETQYF.